The next 30 T cell receptor beta chains were all read from a single sample in a study of blood T cell repertoires in COVID-19. Libraries were prepared by immunoSEQ multiplex PCR; TCRdb keeps only in-frame clonotypes and omits some of them. The sample contains about 7,300 clones, just over 85% of which appear only once. The sequenced sample was peripheral blood. Receptors originate from a human donor with active COVID-19. The donor label of this sample is uncertain.

CDR3 in DNA: TGTGCCAGCAGTCTATACAGGGGGACTAATCAGCCCCAGCATTTT. This sequence encodes CASSLYRGTNQPQHF. The chain is built from TRBV27 and TRBJ1-5; TRBD1 agrees at 8 bases. V was clipped by 5 bases and J by 4 bases; unmatched bases: 7. Germline V gives CDR1 MNHEY, CDR2 SMNVEV (reference sequence). There are 15 residues in the CDR3.

The chain employs TRBV6-1 and TRBJ2-3, with D possibly matching TRBD1 (6 bases). Trimming pared 0 bases from V and 6 bases from J, leaving 22 bases between. Germline V gene sequence: CDR1 MNHNS, CDR2 SASEGT. This CDR3 contains 18 residues. CDR3 DNA: TGTGCCAGCAGTGAAGCGGGTGCCGGGACACGAAGGGGTGATACGCAGTATTTT. Translated, it gives CASSEAGAGTRRGDTQYF.

V is TRBV4-1 and J is TRBJ2-4; 10 bases align to TRBD2. CDR1 is MGHRA and CDR2 is YSYEKL in the germline V gene. The CDR3 runs 15 residues. The J segment lost 15 bases and the V segment lost 4 bases, leaving 15 bases of the junction unmatched. CDR3 sequence (DNA): TGCGCCAGCAGCCCATCGCCTAGCGGGGGCGTGGGGGGGTACTTC. It encodes CASSPSPSGGVGGYF.

The gene calls are TRBV15 and TRBJ2-5; tentative D call: TRBD2 (6 bases). CDR3 length: 12 residues. Trimming cost V 5 bases and J 9 bases, with 13 bases left between them. Germline V gene data show CDR1 as LNHNV and CDR2 as YYDKDF (reference sequence). As DNA, the CDR3 is TGTGCCACCAGCCGAGTGGAGGGTCCCCAGTACTTC. As protein: CATSRVEGPQYF.

The CDR3 coding sequence is TGCGCCAGCAGCCAATACACAGGGGCTGCTGGAAACACCATATATTTT. Its protein is CASSQYTGAAGNTIYF. The rearrangement links TRBV4-3 to TRBJ1-3, with 7 positions matching TRBD1. Germline V gives CDR1 LGHNA, CDR2 YSLEER. After removal of 2 bases from V and 2 bases from J, the junction contained 6 bases not matched to a gene. CDR3 length: 16 residues.

CDR3 in amino acids: CAWSRGGNTEAFF. CDR3 nucleotide sequence: TGTGCCTGGAGTAGGGGGGGGAACACTGAAGCTTTCTTT. J is TRBJ1-1 and V is TRBV30; perhaps TRBD1 as D (6 bases). This CDR3 has 13 residues. V dropped 2 bases and J dropped 1 base, with 8 bases sitting between them. Germline V gene sequence: CDR1 GTSNPN, CDR2 SVGIG (reference sequence).

The chain recombines TRBV28 with TRBJ2-5; D is undetermined. Trimming stripped 6 bases from V and 1 base from J, with 12 bases between. This CDR3 has 14 amino acids. The germline gives CDR1 MDHEN, CDR2 SYDVKM. CDR3 region: CASSVSPFQETQYF. The CDR3 DNA is TGTGCCAGCAGCGTTTCCCCTTTCCAAGAGACCCAGTACTTC.

The chain links TRBV6-5 to TRBJ2-2; TRBD2 aligns across 8 bases. The CDR3 extends over 15 amino acids. V dropped 10 bases and J dropped 4; count of bases not matched to a gene: 11. Germline V gives CDR1 MNHEY, CDR2 SVGAGI. The CDR3 region is CATRTGGGPTGELFF. The CDR3 bases are TGTGCCACCCGGACCGGCGGGGGGCCCACCGGGGAGCTGTTTTTT.

The V call is TRBV19, the J call TRBJ2-1; 12 bases map to TRBD2. V was pared by 7 bases and J by 4 bases, with 11 bases of the junction left unmatched. The CDR3 is made up of 17 amino acids. The germline gives CDR1 LNHDA, CDR2 SQIVND (reference sequence). CDR3 residues: CASIEGAGTSGYNEQFF. The CDR3 bases are TGTGCCAGTATCGAGGGGGCCGGGACTAGCGGGTACAATGAGCAGTTCTTC. The full variable domain, its missing parts supplied by reference TRBV19 and TRBJ2-1, is DGGITQSPKYLFRKEGQNVTLSCEQNLNHDAMYWYRQDPGQGLRLIYYSQIVNDFQKGDIAEGYSVSREKKESFPLTVTSAQKNPTAFYLCASIEGAGTSGYNEQFFGPGTRLTVL.

The CDR3 DNA reads as TGTGCCAGCAGACCCCTCGGGACAGGGTCTGAAAAACTGTTTTTT. As protein: CASRPLGTGSEKLFF. The gene calls are TRBV6-5 and TRBJ1-4, with TRBD1 matching 9 bases. V shed 6 bases, J shed 7 bases, and the junction held 9 bases outside the gene matches. The V gene's germline CDR1 is MNHEY and CDR2 SVGAGI. CDR3 length: 15 residues.

The chain joins TRBV28 to TRBJ1-5, with 7 bases matching TRBD1. J gave up 3 bases and V 6 bases, and 11 bases lay outside the gene matches. Germline CDR1 is MDHEN and CDR2 is SYDVKM. The CDR3 has 16 amino acids. The DNA for the CDR3 is TGTGCCAGCAGCAAATTGAAACAGGGGTCCAATCAGCCCCAGCATTTT. As protein: CASSKLKQGSNQPQHF.

The chain recombines TRBV7-7 with TRBJ2-2; possibly TRBD2 for D (6 bases). The germline V gene has CDR1 SSHAT and CDR2 FNYEAQ (reference sequence). The CDR3 consists of 12 residues. Trimming stripped 5 bases from V and 7 bases from J, with 8 bases between. The CDR3 DNA is TGTGCCAGCAGCCCAGCGGGCGGGGAGCTGTTTTTT. It translates to CASSPAGGELFF.

J is TRBJ2-5 and V is TRBV5-1; 7 bases align to TRBD1. V trimming: 6 bases; J trimming: 2 bases; junction bases outside the gene matches: 1. The V gene's germline CDR1 is SGHRS and CDR2 YFSETQ. The CDR3 sequence is 12 residues long. DNA for the CDR3: TGCGCCAGCACCAGGGGGCAAGAGACCCAGTACTTC. This gives the protein CASTRGQETQYF.

This clone was found once. The genes are TRBV30 and TRBJ2-1, with 16 bases matching TRBD2. The V segment lost 5 bases and the J segment 4 bases; nucleotides outside the gene matches: 8. The length of the CDR3 is 17 residues. Germline loops: CDR1 GTSNPN, CDR2 SVGIG (reference sequence). CDR3 in amino acids: CAWSGTSGRGFYNEQFF. CDR3 sequence (DNA): TGTGCCTGGTCCGGGACTAGCGGGAGGGGCTTTTACAATGAGCAGTTCTTC. The full variable domain, completed using reference TRBV30 and TRBJ2-1, is SQTIHQWPATLVQPVGSPLSLECTVEGTSNPNLYWYRQAAGRGLQLLFYSVGIGQISSEVPQNLSASRPQDRQFILSSKKLLLSDSGFYLCAWSGTSGRGFYNEQFFGPGTRLTVL.

The rearrangement links TRBV30 to TRBJ2-7, with TRBD1 matching 12 bases. There are 13 residues in the CDR3. With 8 bases clipped from V and 1 base from J, the junction kept 3 bases outside the gene matches. Germline V gives CDR1 GTSNPN, CDR2 SVGIG (reference sequence). The DNA of the CDR3 is TGTGCCGGGGACAGGGGGCAGTCCTACGAGCAGTACTTC. Its translation is CAGDRGQSYEQYF.

This chain uses TRBV29-1 with TRBJ2-7; TRBD1 aligns across 9 bases. The trim removed 7 bases at V and 3 bases at J, leaving 4 bases unmatched. The germline V gene has CDR1 SQVTM and CDR2 ANQGSEA. This CDR3 region has 12 residues. The CDR3 nucleotides read TGCAGCGCGGGACAGGGATTCTACGAGCAGTACTTC. Translated: CSAGQGFYEQYF.

The chain carries TRBV5-1 and TRBJ1-3; the match to TRBD1 covers 7 bases. CDR3 length: 17 residues. The germline gives CDR1 SGHRS, CDR2 YFSETQ. J lost 0 bases, V lost 0 bases, and 6 bases had no gene match. The CDR3 protein is CASSLAGGGLSGNTIYF. CDR3 sequence (DNA): TGCGCCAGCAGCTTGGCTGGAGGGGGCCTCTCTGGAAACACCATATATTTT.

Only a few counts were recorded for this clone. The gene calls are TRBV19 and TRBJ2-5; TRBD2 aligns across 9 bases. The junction had 2 bases not matched to a gene; V was cut back by 4 bases and J by 2 bases. The germline CDR1 and CDR2 sequences are LNHDA and SQIVND (reference sequence). The CDR3 is 14 residues long. The CDR3 region is CASSTLAGQETQYF. In DNA, the CDR3 is TGTGCCAGTAGTACCCTAGCGGGGCAAGAGACCCAGTACTTC.

By its share, this clone is medium-sized (0.01 to 0.1%). CDR3 nucleotide sequence: TGTGCCAGCAGCTCACGACAGGGACGTGGTGAGCAGTTCTTC. This translates into CASSSRQGRGEQFF. The chain combines TRBV21-1 with TRBJ2-1; TRBD1, the table's D call, lacks a check against the DNA. TRBV21-1 is a pseudogene. The CDR3 is made up of 14 amino acids.

This clone was seen only a few times. The chain carries TRBV6-6 and TRBJ2-7, with 8 positions matching TRBD2. CDR1 and CDR2 from the germline V gene are MNHNY and SVGAGI (reference sequence). The J segment lost 4 bases and the V segment lost 7 bases, leaving 12 bases of the junction unmatched. The CDR3 covers 15 residues. CDR3 loop: CASNQSGRLLYEQYF. The CDR3 region has the DNA TGTGCCAGCAATCAAAGCGGGAGACTTTTATACGAGCAGTACTTC.

The gene calls are TRBV30 and TRBJ1-2, with no clear D. The ends were cut back, 8 bases at V and 1 base at J, with 14 bases in the middle. Germline V lookup: CDR1 GTSNPN, CDR2 SVGIG (reference sequence). This CDR3 is built from 13 residues. The CDR3 nucleotides are TGTGCCGGCCCTAAGAGGGATAACTATGGCTACACCTTC. Protein product: CAGPKRDNYGYTF.

The chain has TRBV7-9 and TRBJ2-3, with D tentatively TRBD1 (6 bases). Trimming removed 5 bases from V and 2 bases from J, with 8 bases in between. Germline V CDR1 and CDR2: SEHNR, FQNEAQ (reference sequence). The CDR3 is made up of 13 amino acids. CDR3 region: CASSHRATDTQYF. The CDR3 coding sequence is TGTGCCAGCAGCCACAGGGCCACAGATACGCAGTATTTT.

The chain couples TRBV6-5 to TRBJ1-5; no clear D. Trimming took off 0 bases at V and 4 bases at J, with 4 bases between the two ends. Per germline, CDR1 MNHEY and CDR2 SVGAGI. The CDR3 covers 13 residues. The CDR3 region has the DNA TGTGCCAGCAGTTACTCTTATAATCAGCCCCAGCATTTT. Its protein is CASSYSYNQPQHF.

The chain combines TRBV11-2 with TRBJ2-2; TRBD1 agrees at 9 bases. Germline values: CDR1 SGHAT, CDR2 FQNNGV. Trimming cost V 5 bases and J 4 bases; bases outside gene matches: 8. CDR3 length: 16 residues. CDR3 loop: CASSARTGESTGELFF. The CDR3 DNA sequence: TGTGCCAGCAGCGCAAGGACAGGGGAAAGCACCGGGGAGCTGTTTTTT. Together with reference TRBV11-2 and TRBJ2-2, the CDR3 gives the full variable domain: EAGVAQSPRYKIIEKRQSVAFWCNPISGHATLYWYQQILGQGPKLLIQFQNNGVVDDSQLPKDRFSAERLKGVDSTLKIQPAKLEDSAVYLCASSARTGESTGELFFGEGSRLTVL.

This sequence joins TRBV19 and TRBJ2-7; the D gene is possibly TRBD1 (5 bases). The CDR3 sequence is 14 residues long. From germline, CDR1 is LNHDA and CDR2 SQIVND (reference sequence). V was clipped by 4 bases and J by 3 bases, with 13 bases between them. The DNA of the CDR3 is TGTGCCAGTAGTAGGGCCGAAGGGGTCTACGAGCAGTACTTC. Amino acid sequence: CASSRAEGVYEQYF.

This clone was seen a handful of times. This CDR3 is CASSDDRNYGYTF. The CDR3 region has the DNA TGCGCCAGCAGTGACGACAGAAACTATGGCTACACCTTC. V is TRBV10-1 and J is TRBJ1-2; D perhaps matches TRBD1 (5 bases). The V and J ends lost 3 bases and 2 bases respectively, with 7 bases between them. Germline values: CDR1 WNHNN, CDR2 SYGVQD (reference sequence). The CDR3 loop spans 13 amino acids.

The J gene is TRBJ2-1, the V gene TRBV19; TRBD2 agrees at 12 bases. Germline trimming cut 7 bases from V and 5 bases from J; bases unmatched to any gene: 6. Germline loops: CDR1 LNHDA, CDR2 SQIVND (reference sequence). The CDR3 has 15 residues. Here the CDR3 DNA reads TGTGCCAGTAATACACTAGCGGGGGGCAACAATGAGCAGTTCTTC. This gives the protein CASNTLAGGNNEQFF.

This CDR3 reads CASSLWGGNYGYTF. The CDR3 coding sequence is TGTGCCAGCAGCTTATGGGGGGGGAACTATGGCTACACCTTC. This chain joins TRBV7-2 and TRBJ1-2, with D possibly matching TRBD1 (5 bases). The CDR3 is 14 residues long. V was clipped by 2 bases and J by 2 bases, with 9 bases between them. The V gene's germline CDR1 is SGHTA and CDR2 FQGNSA.

The chain is built from TRBV30 and TRBJ1-4; D ambiguous. V lost 6 bases and J 0 bases, leaving 8 bases between the germline ends. CDR3 length: 13 amino acids. Germline V gene data show CDR1 as GTSNPN and CDR2 as SVGIG (reference sequence). The DNA for the CDR3 is TGTGCCTGTTCAGGTGCAACTAATGAAAAACTGTTTTTT. This sequence encodes CACSGATNEKLFF. Full variable domain (outside the CDR3, taken from reference TRBV30 and TRBJ1-4): SQTIHQWPATLVQPVGSPLSLECTVEGTSNPNLYWYRQAAGRGLQLLFYSVGIGQISSEVPQNLSASRPQDRQFILSSKKLLLSDSGFYLCACSGATNEKLFFGSGTQLSVL.

V is TRBV10-3 and J is TRBJ2-1; 9 nucleotides agree with TRBD2. V gave up 0 bases and J gave up 4 bases; unmatched junction bases: 4. The CDR3 extends over 16 amino acids. Germline V gene lookup returns CDR1 ENHRY and CDR2 SYGVKD. The CDR3: CAISESRTSDYNEQFF. The CDR3 DNA reads as TGTGCCATCAGTGAGTCGAGGACTAGCGATTACAATGAGCAGTTCTTC.